This T cell receptor (beta chain) originates from a study of vaccination and CD4 T cells after COVID-19. As regards this clonotype: Its antigen is not known.

Sequencing of the DNA from cultured CD4+ T cells was carried out with the Oncomine TCR Beta short-read assay. TCRdb analysed the PCR reads with MiXCR anew, one entry per CDR3 protein. The data contain about 15,000 distinct CDR3 sequences, 50% to 60% of them singletons. Study-level results: A nonsignificant rise from roughly 21 to 40 was seen in the median number of SARS-CoV-2-reactive clonotypes. Investigators enrolled relatively few convalescent patients and included no early post-infection timepoints.

Treatment given: approximately 9-day PBMC culture with coronavirus spike peptide pools or control peptides (ViraFEST assay). Sequences were obtained from CD4+ T cells from blood, cultured in vitro. The sequence was obtained from a human donor who had recovered from COVID-19.

The CDR3 region has the DNA TGTGCCAGCAGTGAATATGGGGTGGGCGGCTACACCTTC. This gives the protein CASSEYGVGGYTF. The chain combines TRBV2 with TRBJ1-2; no clear D. The V gene's germline CDR1 is SNHLY and CDR2 FYNNEI. The germline V and J ends were trimmed by 2 bases and 8 bases, with 12 bases remaining between them. CDR3 length: 13 residues.